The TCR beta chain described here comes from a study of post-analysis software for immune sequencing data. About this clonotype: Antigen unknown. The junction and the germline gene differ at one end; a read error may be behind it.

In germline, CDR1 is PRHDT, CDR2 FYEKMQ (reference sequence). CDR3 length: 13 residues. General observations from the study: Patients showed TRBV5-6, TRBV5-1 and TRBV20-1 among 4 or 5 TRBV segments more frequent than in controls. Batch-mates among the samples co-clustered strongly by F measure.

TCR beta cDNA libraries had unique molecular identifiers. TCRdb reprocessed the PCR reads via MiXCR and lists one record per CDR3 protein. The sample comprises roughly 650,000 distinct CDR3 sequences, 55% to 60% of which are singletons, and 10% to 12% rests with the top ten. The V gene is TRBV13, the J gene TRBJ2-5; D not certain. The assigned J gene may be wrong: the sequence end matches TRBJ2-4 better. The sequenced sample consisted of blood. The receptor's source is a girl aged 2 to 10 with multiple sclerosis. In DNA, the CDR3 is TGTGCCAGCAGCTTAAGAGCCGAAAACATTCAGTACTTC. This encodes CASSLRAENIQYF.